A selection of T cell receptor beta chains follows, all from one sample in a study of cytomegalovirus exposure and HLA in healthy donors. Profiling relied on immunoSEQ multiplex PCR, and the TCRdb table lists in-frame clones only, not all of them. The repertoire includes under 150,000 clones, around 75% of them detected once, and 1.5% to 2% sits in the top ten. The specimen was PBMCs. The origin of the receptors is a woman aged 40-49 years in good health and CMV-seronegative. CDR3s include the opening cysteine and the closing phenylalanine or tryptophan. D genes are given only for firm matches. For some rows the clone size is stated as once, few or many, or as a class when expanded; others skip it.

J,V,size,D,CDR3,DNA
TRBJ1-1,TRBV4-1,few,TRBD1,CASSHRGQGEMGNTEAFF,TGCGCCAGCAGCCACCGCGGACAGGGGGAAATGGGGAACACTGAAGCTTTCTTT
TRBJ2-1,TRBV6-1,.,.,CASSEDRSVLGNEQFF,TGTGCCAGCAGTGAAGACCGGAGTGTCCTCGGCAATGAGCAGTTCTTC
TRBJ2-3,TRBV5-4,.,.,CASSRGLGTDTQYF,TGTGCCAGCAGCCGGGGACTGGGCACAGATACGCAGTATTTT
TRBJ1-2,TRBV6-6,.,TRBD1,CASSYPGTGQDYTF,TGTGCCAGCAGTTACCCCGGGACAGGGCAAGACTACACCTTC
TRBJ2-3,TRBV2,.,TRBD2,CASRGRSGSTDTQYF,TGTGCCAGCAGAGGCCGTAGCGGGAGCACAGATACGCAGTATTTT
TRBJ1-1,TRBV7-9,once,.,CASSSFEESSTEAFF,TGTGCCAGCAGCTCATTCGAGGAGAGCAGTACTGAAGCTTTCTTT
TRBJ2-1,TRBV6-5,.,.,CASSYEGVAHNEQFF,TGTGCCAGCAGTTACGAGGGGGTAGCACACAATGAGCAGTTCTTC
TRBJ1-2,TRBV6-1,.,.,CASSPGIGAGYGYTF,TGTGCCAGCAGCCCCGGGATTGGAGCCGGCTATGGCTACACCTTC
TRBJ2-5,TRBV19,.,.,CASSPTQGPQETQYF,TGTGCCAGTAGCCCCACCCAGGGGCCCCAAGAGACCCAGTACTTC
TRBJ2-7,TRBV5-1,.,TRBD1,CASSPGQGGYEQYF,TGCGCCAGCAGCCCCGGACAGGGGGGCTACGAGCAGTACTTC
TRBJ2-7,TRBV4-1,.,TRBD1,CASSLGTGGWYEQYF,TGCGCCAGCAGCCTGGGGACAGGGGGCTGGTACGAGCAGTACTTC
TRBJ2-1,TRBV19,.,.,CASTPWAGEHNEQFF,TGTGCCAGTACCCCGTGGGCAGGGGAACACAATGAGCAGTTCTTC
TRBJ1-4,TRBV10-2,.,TRBD1,CASSFRQGYNEKLFF,TGCGCCAGCAGCTTCCGACAGGGTTATAATGAAAAACTGTTTTTT
TRBJ2-3,TRBV6-1,.,.,CASSDREVKGADTQYF,TGTGCCAGCAGTGATCGAGAGGTTAAGGGAGCAGATACGCAGTATTTT
TRBJ1-1,TRBV29-1,.,.,CSVDQTGITEAFF,TGCAGCGTTGACCAAACAGGGATCACTGAAGCTTTCTTT
TRBJ2-3,TRBV2,.,.,CASSEGWQGTDTQYF,TGTGCCAGCAGTGAAGGGTGGCAGGGCACAGATACGCAGTATTTT
TRBJ2-4,TRBV7-8,.,.,CASSFGGNFKNIQYF,TGTGCCAGCAGCTTTGGCGGGAATTTCAAAAACATTCAGTACTTC
TRBJ1-1,TRBV2,once,TRBD1,CASSGQGAKVQSF,TGTGCCAGCAGTGGACAGGGGGCAAAGGTTCAGTCCTTT
TRBJ1-1,TRBV28,.,.,CASHYNRNTEAFF,TGTGCCAGCCATTACAACAGGAACACTGAAGCTTTCTTT
TRBJ2-1,TRBV5-1,.,.,CASSFPSNEQFF,TGCGCCAGCAGCTTTCCTTCTAATGAGCAGTTCTTC
TRBJ2-3,TRBV5-1,.,.,CASSLDAKRTDTQYF,TGCGCCAGCAGCTTGGATGCTAAACGCACAGATACGCAGTATTTT
TRBJ1-1,TRBV5-1,few,.,CASSMSMNTEAFF,TGCGCCAGCAGCATGTCTATGAACACTGAAGCTTTCTTT
TRBJ2-3,TRBV27,.,.,CASRHNQWRSGDTQYF,TGTGCCAGCAGACACAACCAATGGCGGAGTGGAGATACGCAGTATTTT
TRBJ1-2,TRBV13,.,.,CASSFRATVYTF,TGTGCCAGCAGCTTTCGTGCTACCGTTTACACCTTC
TRBJ1-1,TRBV10-3,few,TRBD1,CAIGEAGQALNTEAFF,TGTGCCATCGGGGAAGCCGGACAGGCTTTGAACACTGAAGCTTTCTTT